The following is a T cell receptor beta chain sequence with its context. Its antigen is not known. PCR primers comprised 60 Vbeta and 13 Jbeta primers. Libraries were prepared by immunoSEQ multiplex PCR; TCRdb keeps only in-frame clonotypes and omits some of them. This sample has some 200,000 clones, with 65% to 90% found just once. The sample is drawn from a study of cytomegalovirus exposure and HLA in healthy donors. The wider study: Among the 370 or so donors who were genotyped, about 80% fell in the genetic ancestry cluster that is associated with self-reported Caucasian donors. Whole-study results and caveats: The study recorded over 150 TCR beta chains that were cytomegalovirus-associated. Most sequenced TCRs were rare (though some public TCRs occurred in many donors).

V was pared by 6 bases and J by 7 bases, with 4 bases of the junction left unmatched. The CDR3 has 13 amino acids. Germline V gene sequence: CDR1 KGHSH, CDR2 LQKENI. This clonotype was sampled from a middle-aged man in good health and CMV-seropositive. Sequencing used PBMCs. The chain carries TRBV18 and TRBJ2-2; 8 nucleotides match TRBD1. This CDR3 reads CASSRTGNGELFF. The CDR3 DNA reads as TGTGCCAGCTCGCGGACAGGGAACGGGGAGCTGTTTTTT.